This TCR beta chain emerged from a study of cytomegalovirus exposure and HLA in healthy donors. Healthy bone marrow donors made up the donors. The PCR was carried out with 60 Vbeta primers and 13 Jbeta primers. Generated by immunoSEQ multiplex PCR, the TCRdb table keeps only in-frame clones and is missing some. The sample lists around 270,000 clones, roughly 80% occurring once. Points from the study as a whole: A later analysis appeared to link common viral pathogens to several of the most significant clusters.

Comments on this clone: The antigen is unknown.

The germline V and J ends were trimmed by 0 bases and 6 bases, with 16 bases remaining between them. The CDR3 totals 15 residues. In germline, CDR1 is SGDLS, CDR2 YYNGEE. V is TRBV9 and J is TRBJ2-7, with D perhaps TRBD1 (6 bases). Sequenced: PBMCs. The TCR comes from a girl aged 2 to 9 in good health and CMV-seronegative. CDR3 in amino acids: CASSVDYRVQREQYF. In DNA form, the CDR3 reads TGTGCCAGCAGCGTAGATTACAGGGTCCAACGCGAGCAGTACTTC.